This T cell receptor (beta chain) was documented in a study of blood T cell repertoires in COVID-19 (TCRdb year 2020). For context, the study as a whole: The collaborator samples originated in the United States, Italy and Spain and spanned the acute and convalescent phases of COVID-19. The material from the prospective study consisted of cDNA or gDNA derived from T cells, B-cell-depleted T cells, or PBMCs. Deeply sampled blood TCRbeta repertoires from subjects exposed to, actively infected with, or recovered from COVID-19 were included in the dataset. The repertoires were released in a freely available public database intended as a resource for research on the immune response to SARS-CoV-2. The samples were drawn from two sources: the first 160 participants of the ongoing ImmuneRACE study, and about 1,300 subjects contributed by 6 global collaborators. Sample metadata almost always included a de-identified subject ID, COVID-19 status, age in years and sex. HLA class I and class II types, where available, came from metadata supplied by the sample provider rather than from assay-based typing. What the work shows at the level of the full study, not this receptor alone: Clinical and demographic metadata were provided uncurated, with the amount varying by source and participant.

TCRbeta CDR3 regions were amplified from genomic DNA using the immunoSEQ Assay, a bias-controlled multiplex PCR. The published analysis was carried out like this. Within the assay, amplification of reference gene primers was used to estimate how many nucleated cells each sample contained. To quantify the absolute abundance of each unique TCRbeta CDR3 rearrangement, sequence reads were collapsed and filtered. For each sample, productive Simpson clonality was calculated by taking the square root of Simpson's diversity index across productive rearrangements. TCRdb's version of the immuneACCESS table is confined to in-frame rearrangements and falls short of the full clone set. An unresolved V gene accounts for under half of the shortfall where checked; the remainder is of unknown origin. The D gene and trimming were derived from the DNA, and the V and J assignments and clone size from that table. For this sample there are 180,000 or so clones; 86% appear just once. 3% to 4% of the sample is taken by the ten largest.

The cysteine opens and the phenylalanine closes a CDR3 of 16 amino acids. Here the CDR3 DNA is all that survives: 48 bases in frame from base 1. For this clone: Its target antigen remains unknown. The sample holds no much larger clone one base away, and base qualities are not on file.

Each collaborating institution followed its own protocols to collect whole blood in K2EDTA tubes. For TCRbeta analysis, collaborators shipped samples as frozen whole blood, isolated PBMCs, or DNA extracted from either of those sample types. The specimen sequenced was peripheral blood. Here the chain combines TRBV21-1 and TRBJ2-2; the table names TRBD1, a call not compared with the DNA. TRBV21-1 is assigned pseudogene status. The receptor was derived from a man in his 70s with acute or convalescent COVID-19. The bases read TGTGCCAGCAGCAAAGGGGGGCAGGGCCCCACCGGGGAGCTGTTTTTT. Its product reads: CASSKGGQGPTGELFF.